These T cell receptor beta chains were read from a single sample in a study of T-cell memory formation after mild COVID-19. From the 5' RACE reads, TCRdb called clonotypes with MiXCR, one entry per CDR3 protein. The profile shows roughly 480,000 distinct CDR3 sequences, around a quarter of them singletons. The sample consisted of PBMCs or a T cell subset sorted from them (not recorded which). These receptor sequences come from an adult woman who had mild COVID-19 (a few samples of this study predate the infection). Cell type and time point are not known. The CDR3 runs from the conserved cysteine through the conserved F or W. Fields, in order: V gene, clone size, J gene, D gene, CDR3 DNA, CDR3 protein. D genes are given only for firm matches. Clone size is shown for a subset of rows, as once, few, many or a class of expanded clone.

>TRBV18|.|TRBJ1-2|.
TGTGCCAGCCTTAATGACCTGAACTATGGCTACACCTTC
CASLNDLNYGYTF
>TRBV6-5|.|TRBJ2-3|.
TGTGCCAGCAGTTACCGTCCCCCCGGGACAACTAGCACAGATACGCAGTATTTT
CASSYRPPGTTSTDTQYF
>TRBV29-1|.|TRBJ2-5|.
TGCAGCGTTGATAAACCGGGACCACAAGAGACCCAGTACTTC
CSVDKPGPQETQYF
>TRBV4-3|few|TRBJ2-1|TRBD2
TGCGCCAGCAGCCAAGACAGGGCTAGCGGCCTCTCGAGCTCCTACAATGAGCAGTTCTTC
CASSQDRASGLSSSYNEQFF
>TRBV29-1|.|TRBJ2-1|TRBD1
TGCAGCGTTGTCTCTCCGGGACAGGGGGTGTTCAATGAGCAGTTCTTC
CSVVSPGQGVFNEQFF
>TRBV29-1|.|TRBJ2-6|TRBD1
TGCAGCGTTGTCGGGAAGGGGGCATCTGGGGCCAACGTCCTGACTTTC
CSVVGKGASGANVLTF
>TRBV19|.|TRBJ2-7|TRBD1
TGTGCCACTTGGGACAGGGGGCAGTACGAGCAGTACTTC
CATWDRGQYEQYF
>TRBV29-1|few|TRBJ2-5|.
TGCAGCGTTGATTCCAGGGGAGAGACCCAGTACTTC
CSVDSRGETQYF
>TRBV20-1|.|TRBJ1-2|.
TGCAGTGCCCAAACTCAGGGTCGAACTAACTATGGCTACACCTTC
CSAQTQGRTNYGYTF
>TRBV5-1|few|TRBJ2-3|TRBD1
TGCGCCAGCAGCTTGCCCGGGACAGACTTCACAGATACGCAGTATTTT
CASSLPGTDFTDTQYF
>TRBV6-5|few|TRBJ2-1|.
TGTGCCAGCAGTTACCAGGAGTCGGGCGATGAGCAGTTCTTC
CASSYQESGDEQFF
>TRBV5-1|many|TRBJ2-7|.
TGCGCCAGCAGCTTGAGTGGGGGGAACTACGAGCAGTACTTC
CASSLSGGNYEQYF
>TRBV2|.|TRBJ2-2|TRBD2
TGTGCCAGCAGTTTTCCGGGACTAGGGTACACCGGGGAGCTGTTTTTT
CASSFPGLGYTGELFF
>TRBV7-2|.|TRBJ2-4|TRBD1
TGTGCCAGCAGCTTAGTAGGGGGACAGGGTAAAAACATTCAGTACTTC
CASSLVGGQGKNIQYF
>TRBV7-9|.|TRBJ1-3|.
TGTGCCAGCAGCATAACACAGGGAATAACTGGAAACACCATATATTTT
CASSITQGITGNTIYF
>TRBV29-1|few|TRBJ2-7|.
TGCAGCGTTGGAGCTTCGGCAGGGCCAATGGTGGAGCAGTACTTC
CSVGASAGPMVEQYF
>TRBV10-2|few|TRBJ2-5|.
TGCGCCAGCGGGTGGAGCGATCTTAGAGAGACCCAGTACTTC
CASGWSDLRETQYF
>TRBV19|.|TRBJ1-2|.
TGTGCCAGTAGTCTTGGACACTCGTCTAACTATGGCTACACCTTC
CASSLGHSSNYGYTF
>TRBV27|.|TRBJ2-1|.
TGTGCCAGCAGTTTATCAATTTTGAATATCTACAATGAGCAGTTCTTC
CASSLSILNIYNEQFF
>TRBV7-8|.|TRBJ2-5|.
TGTGCCAGCAGCTCACCCCCCGGGGGGCGACAAGAGACCCAGTACTTC
CASSSPPGGRQETQYF
>TRBV7-7|.|TRBJ2-5|TRBD2
TGTGCCACCTCGCTAGCGGGGGGGATAGAGACCCAGTACTTC
CATSLAGGIETQYF
>TRBV11-3|.|TRBJ1-2|.
TGTGCCAGCAGCTTAGATCCAGGGACCGGTTATGGCTACACCTTC
CASSLDPGTGYGYTF
>TRBV3-1|many|TRBJ2-3|.
TGTGCCAGCGGTCTGGCGGGCATAAATACGCAGTATTTT
CASGLAGINTQYF
>TRBV3-1|.|TRBJ1-2|TRBD1
TGTGCCAGCAGCCAAGAAGGGACAGGGTTACTCTATGGCTACACCTTC
CASSQEGTGLLYGYTF
>TRBV5-5|.|TRBJ2-1|.
TGTGCCAGCAGCTTGGAGGAGCCACCCCCCTACAATGAGCAGTTCTTC
CASSLEEPPPYNEQFF
>TRBV28|few|TRBJ2-7|TRBD1
TGTGCCAGCAAGGCATCACAGGGGGCGAGGTTCTCCTACGAGCAGTACTTC
CASKASQGARFSYEQYF
>TRBV19|few|TRBJ2-1|TRBD1
TGTGCCAGTAGTGACCAAGGACAGGTGATCCATGAGCAGTTCTTC
CASSDQGQVIHEQFF
>TRBV14|.|TRBJ1-3|.
TGTGCCAGCAGCCACGCAGGTGGAAACACCATATATTTT
CASSHAGGNTIYF
>TRBV20-1|.|TRBJ1-5|TRBD1
TGCAGTGCCCAGAGTCGGGGACAGGGAGGTCAGCCCCAGCATTTT
CSAQSRGQGGQPQHF
>TRBV12-3/TRBV12-4|many|TRBJ2-3|.
TGTGCCAGCAGCTTAGCCCGCACAGATACGCAGTATTTT
CASSLARTDTQYF
>TRBV5-1|.|TRBJ2-7|.
TGCGCCAGCAGCTTGGCGGTGGGCTACGAGCAGTACTTC
CASSLAVGYEQYF
>TRBV7-9|few|TRBJ2-6|.
TGTGCCAGCAGCCGTCCGGGACGGGGAGCCTCTGGGGCCAACGTCCTGACTTTC
CASSRPGRGASGANVLTF
>TRBV7-7|few|TRBJ2-1|.
TGTGCCAGCAGCTTTGGGCGACTCAGTGAGCAGTTCTTC
CASSFGRLSEQFF
>TRBV11-3|.|TRBJ1-2|.
TGTGCCAGCAGCTTAGATCGGAGGGGAAGTACCTATGGCTACACCTTC
CASSLDRRGSTYGYTF
>TRBV5-1|.|TRBJ1-4|.
TGCGCCAGCAGCTTGCTAATACAGGGCCCTAATGAAAAACTGTTTTTT
CASSLLIQGPNEKLFF
>TRBV19|.|TRBJ2-7|TRBD1
TGTGCCAGTAGTATAGTGCGGACAGGGGTTTACGAGCAGTACTTC
CASSIVRTGVYEQYF
>TRBV5-1|.|TRBJ2-7|.
TGCGCCAGCAGCGATGGGACTTCCTGGGAGCAGTACTTC
CASSDGTSWEQYF